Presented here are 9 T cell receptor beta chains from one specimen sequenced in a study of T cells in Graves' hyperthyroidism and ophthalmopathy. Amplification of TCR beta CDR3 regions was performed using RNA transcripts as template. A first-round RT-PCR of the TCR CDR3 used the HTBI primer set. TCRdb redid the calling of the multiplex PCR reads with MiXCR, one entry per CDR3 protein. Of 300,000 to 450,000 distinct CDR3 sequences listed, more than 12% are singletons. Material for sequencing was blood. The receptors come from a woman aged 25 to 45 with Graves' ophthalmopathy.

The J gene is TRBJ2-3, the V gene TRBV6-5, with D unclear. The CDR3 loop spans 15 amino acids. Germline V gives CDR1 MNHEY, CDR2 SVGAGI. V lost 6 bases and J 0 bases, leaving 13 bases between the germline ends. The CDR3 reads CASSLGGDSTDTQYF. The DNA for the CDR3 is TGTGCCAGCAGCCTCGGTGGGGATAGCACAGATACGCAGTATTTT.

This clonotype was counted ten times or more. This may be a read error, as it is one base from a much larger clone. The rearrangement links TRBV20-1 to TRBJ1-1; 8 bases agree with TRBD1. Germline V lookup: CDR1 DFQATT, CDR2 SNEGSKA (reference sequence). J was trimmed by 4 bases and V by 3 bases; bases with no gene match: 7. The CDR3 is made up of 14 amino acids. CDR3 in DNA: TGCAGTGCTAGGACAGGGGAGTCAAGCACTGAAGCTTTCTTT. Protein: CSARTGESSTEAFF.

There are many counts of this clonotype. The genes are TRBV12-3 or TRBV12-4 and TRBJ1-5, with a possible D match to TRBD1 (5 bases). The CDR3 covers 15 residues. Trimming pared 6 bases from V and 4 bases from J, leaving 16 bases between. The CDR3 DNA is TGTGCCAGCAGCATCCTAACGGGACCAAATCAGCCCCAGCATTTT. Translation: CASSILTGPNQPQHF.

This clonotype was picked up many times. CDR3 nucleotide sequence: TGTGCCAGCAGCTCGATCGGGACTAGCGGCCTCTATGAGCAGTTCTTC. Translated: CASSSIGTSGLYEQFF. The chain combines TRBV7-9 with TRBJ2-1; the match to TRBD2 covers 11 bases. The germline V gene encodes CDR1 SEHNR and CDR2 FQNEAQ (reference sequence). The CDR3 contains 16 residues. The V segment lost 4 bases and the J segment 8 bases; nucleotides outside the gene matches: 10.

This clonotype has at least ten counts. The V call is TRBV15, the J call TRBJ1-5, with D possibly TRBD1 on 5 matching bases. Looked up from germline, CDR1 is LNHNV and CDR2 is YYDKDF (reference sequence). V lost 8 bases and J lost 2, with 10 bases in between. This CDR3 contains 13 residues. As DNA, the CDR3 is TGTGCCACCTTAGGGACTGGCAATCAGCCCCAGCATTTT. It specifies CATLGTGNQPQHF.

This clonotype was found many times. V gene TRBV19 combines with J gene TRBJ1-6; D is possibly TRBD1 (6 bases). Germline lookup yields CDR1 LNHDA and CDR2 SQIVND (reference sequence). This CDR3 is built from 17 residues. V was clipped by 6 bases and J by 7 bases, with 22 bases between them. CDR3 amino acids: CASSLLPGQANNSPLHF. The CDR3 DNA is TGTGCCAGTAGCCTACTTCCGGGACAAGCTAACAATTCACCCCTCCACTTT.

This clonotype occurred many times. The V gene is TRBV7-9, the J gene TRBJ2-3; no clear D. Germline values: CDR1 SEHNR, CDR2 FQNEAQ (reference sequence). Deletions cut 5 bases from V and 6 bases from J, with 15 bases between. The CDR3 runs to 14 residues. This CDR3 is CASSPRSTVDTQYF. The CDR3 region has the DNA TGTGCCAGCAGCCCCAGGAGTACCGTGGATACGCAGTATTTT.

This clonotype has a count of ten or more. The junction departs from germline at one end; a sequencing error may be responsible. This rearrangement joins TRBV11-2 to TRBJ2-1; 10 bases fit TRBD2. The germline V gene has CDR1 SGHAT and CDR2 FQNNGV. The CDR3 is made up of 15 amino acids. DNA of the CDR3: TGTGCCAGCAGTTTAGCGGGGGGATCCTTTGATGAGCAGTTCTTC. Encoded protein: CASSLAGGSFDEQFF. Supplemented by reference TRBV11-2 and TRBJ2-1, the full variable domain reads EAGVAQSPRYKIIEKRQSVAFWCNPISGHATLYWYQQILGQGPKLLIQFQNNGVVDDSQLPKDRFSAERLKGVDSTLKIQPAKLEDSAVYLCASSLAGGSFDEQFFGPGTRLTVL.

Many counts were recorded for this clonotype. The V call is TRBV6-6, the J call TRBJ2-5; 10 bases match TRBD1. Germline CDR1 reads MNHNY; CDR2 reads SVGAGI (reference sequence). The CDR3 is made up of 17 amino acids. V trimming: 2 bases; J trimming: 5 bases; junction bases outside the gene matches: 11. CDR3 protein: CASSYVPGQGSFETQYF. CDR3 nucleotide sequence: TGTGCCAGCAGTTACGTCCCGGGACAGGGGTCTTTTGAGACCCAGTACTTC.